The rows below give T cell receptor beta chains drawn from one sample of a study of blood T cell repertoires in COVID-19. Using immunoSEQ multiplex PCR, the repertoire was profiled, and TCRdb retains in-frame clones only, with some absent. The table has some 47,000 clones, around 87% seen once. The material sequenced was peripheral blood. These receptors came from a woman of 80 years or more in a cohort sampled during active or convalescent COVID-19. CDR3s include the opening cysteine and the closing phenylalanine or tryptophan. D genes are given only for firm matches. Part of the rows lack a size; the others show once, few, many or a class for expanded clones.

V	size	J	D	CDR3	DNA
TRBV25-1	NA	TRBJ1-1	TRBD1	CASSATGGNTEAFF	TGTGCCAGCAGTGCAACAGGGGGAAACACTGAAGCTTTCTTT
TRBV6-1	NA	TRBJ1-2	NA	CASSEGRVGGYTF	TGTGCCAGCAGTGAAGGGAGGGTTGGGGGCTACACCTTC
TRBV6-1	NA	TRBJ1-3	NA	CASSERDTQENTIYF	TGTGCCAGCAGTGAAAGGGACACGCAAGAAAACACCATATATTTT
TRBV5-6	NA	TRBJ2-7	NA	CASSLGGEAALRREQYF	TGTGCCAGCAGCTTGGGGGGCGAGGCTGCTCTCCGTCGAGAGCAGTACTTC
TRBV2	NA	TRBJ1-6	NA	CASRKDGSPLHF	TGTGCCAGCAGAAAAGACGGGTCACCCCTCCACTTT
TRBV3-1/TRBV3-2	few	TRBJ1-5	TRBD1	CASSQAGTGNNQPQHF	TGTGCCAGCAGCCAAGCCGGGACAGGGAACAATCAGCCCCAGCATTTT
TRBV6-5	NA	TRBJ1-5	TRBD1	CASRRTGGNQPQHF	TGTGCCAGCAGGAGGACAGGGGGCAATCAGCCCCAGCATTTT
TRBV11-2	NA	TRBJ1-1	NA	CASSLRREGGTEAFF	TGTGCCAGCAGCTTAAGGCGGGAGGGGGGCACTGAAGCTTTCTTT
TRBV5-5	NA	TRBJ2-1	TRBD2	CASSSGTSHEQFF	TGTGCCAGCAGCTCCGGGACTAGCCATGAGCAGTTCTTC
TRBV7-2	NA	TRBJ2-3	NA	CASSLIPSGSPADTQYF	TGTGCCAGCAGCTTAATTCCGTCCGGGAGTCCGGCAGATACGCAGTATTTT
TRBV7-8	NA	TRBJ1-2	TRBD1	CASSYGTGGSGYGYTF	TGTGCCAGCAGCTACGGGACAGGGGGCTCGGGCTATGGCTACACCTTC
TRBV6-6	NA	TRBJ2-1	NA	CASSPPPGSGVREQFF	TGTGCCAGCAGTCCCCCCCCGGGGTCAGGGGTGCGTGAGCAGTTCTTC
TRBV1	NA	TRBJ2-1	NA	CTSSQERSSGGNEQFF	TGCACCAGCAGCCAAGAGCGCTCTAGCGGCGGGAATGAGCAGTTCTTC
TRBV4-3	NA	TRBJ2-7	TRBD2	CASSQDRASGYEQYF	TGCGCCAGCAGCCAAGATCGGGCTAGCGGTTACGAGCAGTACTTC
TRBV19	NA	TRBJ2-1	TRBD1	CASSIQTGGYNEQFF	TGTGCCAGTAGTATCCAGACAGGGGGGTACAATGAGCAGTTCTTC
TRBV15	NA	TRBJ2-2	NA	CATSRSTGPNTGELFF	TGTGCCACCAGCAGATCGACAGGCCCGAACACCGGGGAGCTGTTTTTT
TRBV6-5	NA	TRBJ2-3	NA	CASSPVKGADTQYF	TGTGCCAGCAGTCCAGTGAAGGGAGCAGATACGCAGTATTTT
TRBV30	NA	TRBJ1-2	NA	CAWSPLDQATF	TGTGCCTGGAGCCCCCTGGATCAGGCCACCTTC
TRBV5-5	NA	TRBJ2-5	NA	CASSLAVSETQYF	TGTGCCAGCAGCTTGGCCGTATCGGAGACCCAGTACTTC
TRBV5-4	NA	TRBJ2-1	TRBD2	CASSSGTSGPLEQFF	TGTGCCAGCAGCTCCGGGACTAGCGGGCCTTTGGAGCAGTTCTTC
TRBV3-1/TRBV3-2	NA	TRBJ1-5	NA	CASSQERGQPQHF	TGTGCCAGCAGCCAAGAACGAGGTCAGCCCCAGCATTTT